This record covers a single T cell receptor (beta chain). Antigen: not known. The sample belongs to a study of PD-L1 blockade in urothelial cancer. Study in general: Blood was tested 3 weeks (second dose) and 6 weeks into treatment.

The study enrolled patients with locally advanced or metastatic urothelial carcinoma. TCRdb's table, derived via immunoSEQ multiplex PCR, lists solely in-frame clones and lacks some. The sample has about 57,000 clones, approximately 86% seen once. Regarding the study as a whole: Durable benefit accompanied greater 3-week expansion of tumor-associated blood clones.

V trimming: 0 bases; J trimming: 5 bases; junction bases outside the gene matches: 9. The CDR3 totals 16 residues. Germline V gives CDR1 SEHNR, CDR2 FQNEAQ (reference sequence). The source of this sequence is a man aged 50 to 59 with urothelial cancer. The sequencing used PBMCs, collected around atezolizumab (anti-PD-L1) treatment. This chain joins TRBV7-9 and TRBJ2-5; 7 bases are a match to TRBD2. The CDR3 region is CASSLALETSFETQYF. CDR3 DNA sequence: TGTGCCAGCAGCTTAGCGCTCGAGACTAGCTTTGAGACCCAGTACTTC.